This is a list of T cell receptor beta chains from one sample in a study of shared clonotypes between healthy human individuals. The method was immunoSEQ multiplex PCR; TCRdb's version includes in-frame clones alone and lacks a portion of them. The sample shows over 1.4 million clones, around 97% of them seen only once. The sequencing sample was made of naive CD4+ T cells sorted from blood. All receptors derive from a young man in good health. CDR3s include the opening cysteine and the closing phenylalanine or tryptophan. A D gene is named only where the DNA matches it firmly. Clone size is not always given. Where it is, it says once, few, many or a class for expanded clones.

>TRBJ1-4|NA|NA|TRBV5-1
CASSSHRGTNEKLFF
TGCGCCAGCAGCTCGCACCGCGGGACGAATGAAAAACTGTTTTTT
>TRBJ2-3|NA|NA|TRBV5-1
CASSQGLVLGTDTQYF
TGCGCCAGCAGCCAAGGGCTAGTTTTAGGCACAGATACGCAGTATTTT
>TRBJ1-2|once|NA|TRBV6-5
CASSYSRANNYGYTF
TGTGCCAGCAGTTACTCGAGGGCTAACAACTATGGCTACACCTTC
>TRBJ2-1|NA|NA|TRBV20-1
CSAREDSEQFF
TGCAGTGCTAGAGAAGATAGTGAGCAGTTCTTC
>TRBJ2-1|once|NA|TRBV5-4
CASSNRNNNEQFF
TGTGCCAGCAGCAATAGGAACAACAATGAGCAGTTCTTC
>TRBJ2-3|NA|TRBD1|TRBV27
CASTLTGADTQYF
TGTGCCAGCACGTTAACAGGGGCAGATACGCAGTATTTT
>TRBJ2-2|NA|NA|TRBV9
CASSVGLAAPDTGELFF
TGTGCCAGCAGCGTAGGCCTAGCTGCCCCGGACACCGGGGAGCTGTTTTTT
>TRBJ2-5|NA|TRBD1|TRBV10-2
CASSVIPTGAQETQYF
TGCGCCAGCAGCGTTATACCAACAGGGGCACAAGAGACCCAGTACTTC
>TRBJ2-5|NA|TRBD1|TRBV9
CASSVGTGTGVSRETQYF
TGTGCCAGCAGCGTAGGGACCGGGACAGGGGTTTCTAGAGAGACCCAGTACTTC
>TRBJ2-3|NA|NA|TRBV18
CASSREDTQYF
TGTGCCAGCTCACGTGAAGATACGCAGTATTTT
>TRBJ1-1|NA|NA|TRBV7-2
CASSLFAGTNTEAFF
TGTGCCAGCAGCTTATTCGCAGGGACGAACACTGAAGCTTTCTTT
>TRBJ2-5|NA|TRBD2|TRBV5-5
CASSFGLAGGYQETQYF
TGTGCCAGCAGCTTCGGACTAGCGGGAGGGTACCAAGAGACCCAGTACTTC
>TRBJ1-2|NA|TRBD1|TRBV7-8
CASSQGQLYGYTF
TGTGCCAGCAGCCAGGGACAGCTCTATGGCTACACCTTC
>TRBJ1-3|NA|NA|TRBV6-1
CASSEGNAGTGNTIYF
TGTGCCAGCAGTGAGGGGAACGCCGGGACTGGAAACACCATATATTTT
>TRBJ2-5|NA|TRBD2|TRBV5-1
CASSLRGTSQETQYF
TGCGCCAGCAGCTTGAGAGGGACTAGCCAGGAGACCCAGTACTTC
>TRBJ2-7|NA|NA|TRBV5-1
CASSQQVGASYEQYF
TGCGCCAGCAGCCAACAGGTTGGGGCTTCCTACGAGCAGTACTTC
>TRBJ2-5|NA|NA|TRBV20-1
CSARGAETQYF
TGCAGTGCTAGAGGAGCAGAGACCCAGTACTTC
>TRBJ2-2|NA|NA|TRBV7-2
CASSPAGELFF
TGTGCCAGCAGCCCCGCTGGGGAGCTGTTTTTT
>TRBJ2-1|NA|TRBD2|TRBV19
CASKLARGTNEQFF
TGTGCCAGTAAACTAGCGCGGGGGACCAATGAGCAGTTCTTC
>TRBJ1-5|once|NA|TRBV9
CASSVGKSNQPQHF
TGTGCCAGCAGCGTTGGCAAGAGCAATCAGCCCCAGCATTTT
>TRBJ2-3|NA|TRBD2|TRBV6-5
CASSYLTSGGTDTQYF
TGTGCCAGCAGTTACCTGACTAGCGGAGGCACAGATACGCAGTATTTT
>TRBJ1-5|NA|NA|TRBV28
CASSRLQGPQHF
TGTGCCAGCAGTCGCCTCCAGGGGCCCCAGCATTTT
>TRBJ2-2|once|NA|TRBV15
CATSRDPRGNGELFF
TGTGCCACCAGCAGAGATCCCCGGGGGAACGGGGAGCTGTTTTTT
>TRBJ2-7|NA|NA|TRBV5-6
CASSLVEQDEQYF
TGTGCCAGCAGCTTGGTAGAGCAAGACGAGCAGTACTTC
>TRBJ1-5|once|NA|TRBV14
CASSQDRRGQPQHF
TGTGCCAGCAGCCAAGATCGGCGTGGACAGCCCCAGCATTTT
>TRBJ1-2|NA|NA|TRBV5-1
CASSLEPANYGYTF
TGCGCCAGCAGCTTGGAGCCTGCTAACTATGGCTACACCTTC
>TRBJ1-2|once|NA|TRBV5-5
CASSLFSPSTDYGYTF
TGTGCCAGCAGCTTGTTTTCCCCGTCCACGGACTATGGCTACACCTTC
>TRBJ2-2|NA|NA|TRBV2
CASTSDGELFF
TGTGCCAGCACTTCCGACGGGGAGCTGTTTTTT
>TRBJ2-6|NA|NA|TRBV7-3
CASSLYGSGANVLTF
TGTGCCAGCAGCTTATACGGATCTGGGGCCAACGTCCTGACTTTC
>TRBJ2-2|NA|NA|TRBV28
CASSLLGTAPGELFF
TGTGCCAGCAGTTTACTGGGAACCGCCCCCGGGGAGCTGTTTTTT
>TRBJ1-3|NA|NA|TRBV28
CASSWGASGNTIYF
TGTGCCAGCAGTTGGGGAGCCTCTGGAAACACCATATATTTT
>TRBJ1-1|NA|TRBD1|TRBV7-2
CASSSGTGYTEAFF
TGTGCCAGCAGCTCGGGGACAGGGTACACTGAAGCTTTCTTT